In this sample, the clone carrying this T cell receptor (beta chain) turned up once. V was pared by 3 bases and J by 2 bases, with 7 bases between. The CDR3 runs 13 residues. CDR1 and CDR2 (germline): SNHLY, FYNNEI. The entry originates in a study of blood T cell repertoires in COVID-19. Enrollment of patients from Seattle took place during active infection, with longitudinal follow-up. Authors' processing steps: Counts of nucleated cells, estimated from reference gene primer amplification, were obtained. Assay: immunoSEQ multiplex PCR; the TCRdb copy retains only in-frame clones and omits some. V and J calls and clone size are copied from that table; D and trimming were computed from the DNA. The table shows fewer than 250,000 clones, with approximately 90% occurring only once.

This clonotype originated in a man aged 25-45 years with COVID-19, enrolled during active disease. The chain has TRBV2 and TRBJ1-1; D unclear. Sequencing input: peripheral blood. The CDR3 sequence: CASSDAENTEAFF. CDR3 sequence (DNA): TGTGCCAGCAGTGATGCAGAAAACACTGAAGCTTTCTTT. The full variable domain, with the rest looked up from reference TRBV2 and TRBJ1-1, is EPEVTQTPSHQVTQMGQEVILRCVPISNHLYFYWYRQILGQKVEFLVSFYNNEISEKSEIFDDQFSVERPDGSNFTLKIRSTKLEDSAMYFCASSDAENTEAFFGQGTRLTVV.